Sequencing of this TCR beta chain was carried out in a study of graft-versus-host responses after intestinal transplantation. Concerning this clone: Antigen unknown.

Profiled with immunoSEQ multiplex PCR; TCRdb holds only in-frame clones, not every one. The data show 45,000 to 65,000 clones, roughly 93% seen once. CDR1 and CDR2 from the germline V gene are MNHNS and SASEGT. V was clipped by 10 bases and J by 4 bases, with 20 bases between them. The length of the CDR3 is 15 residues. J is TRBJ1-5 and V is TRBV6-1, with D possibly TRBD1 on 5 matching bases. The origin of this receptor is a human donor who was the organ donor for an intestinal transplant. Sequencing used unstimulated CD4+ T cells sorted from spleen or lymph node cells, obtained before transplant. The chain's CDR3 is CATTGKSMTNQPQHF. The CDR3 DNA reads TGTGCCACCACAGGAAAATCTATGACAAATCAGCCCCAGCATTTT.